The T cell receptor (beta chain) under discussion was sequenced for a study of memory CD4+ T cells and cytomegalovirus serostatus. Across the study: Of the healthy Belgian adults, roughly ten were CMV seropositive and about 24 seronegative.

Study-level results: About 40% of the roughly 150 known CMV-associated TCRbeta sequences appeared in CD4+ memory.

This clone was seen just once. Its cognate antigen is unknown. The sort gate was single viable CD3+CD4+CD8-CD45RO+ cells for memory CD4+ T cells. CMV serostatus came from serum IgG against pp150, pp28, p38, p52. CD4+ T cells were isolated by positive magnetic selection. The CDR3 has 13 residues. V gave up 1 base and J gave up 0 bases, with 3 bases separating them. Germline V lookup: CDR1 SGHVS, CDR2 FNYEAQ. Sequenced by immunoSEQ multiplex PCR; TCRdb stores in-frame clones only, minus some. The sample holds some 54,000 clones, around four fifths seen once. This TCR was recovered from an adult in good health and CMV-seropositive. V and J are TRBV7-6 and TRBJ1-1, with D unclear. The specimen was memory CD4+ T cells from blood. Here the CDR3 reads CASSLELNTEAFF. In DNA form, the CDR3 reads TGTGCCAGCAGCTTAGAATTGAACACTGAAGCTTTCTTT.